These T cell receptor beta chains were read from a single sample in a study of beta chain features in type 1 diabetes. Generated by immunoSEQ multiplex PCR, the TCRdb table keeps only in-frame clones and is missing some. In the table there are under 250,000 clones, 14% of which are singletons. Sequencing was done on a sample of naive CD4+ T cells from blood. Source of these receptors: a woman in her thirties or forties in good health. CDR3s include the opening cysteine and the closing phenylalanine or tryptophan. Fields, in order: J gene, clone size, D gene, V gene, CDR3 DNA, CDR3 protein. D genes are given only for firm matches. Not every row has a clone size; where given, it reads once, few, many or a size class.

J gene: TRBJ2-5
clone size: -
D gene: -
V gene: TRBV2
CDR3 DNA: TGTGCCAGCAGTGTTGGTAGCGTCGAGACCCAGTACTTC
CDR3 protein: CASSVGSVETQYF

J gene: TRBJ1-2
clone size: -
D gene: -
V gene: TRBV2
CDR3 DNA: TGTGCCAATCAGGGCGGGGAGAACTATGGCTACACCTTC
CDR3 protein: CANQGGENYGYTF

J gene: TRBJ1-6
clone size: -
D gene: -
V gene: TRBV11-2
CDR3 DNA: TGTGCCAGCAGTGTAGACCGGGACACCGCTTTCCACTTT
CDR3 protein: CASSVDRDTAFHF

J gene: TRBJ2-7
clone size: -
D gene: TRBD2
V gene: TRBV6-6
CDR3 DNA: TGTGCCAGCAGTTACGTGGCGGGGGAATCCTACGAGCAGTACTTC
CDR3 protein: CASSYVAGESYEQYF

J gene: TRBJ1-2
clone size: few
D gene: -
V gene: TRBV7-2
CDR3 DNA: TGTGCCAGCAGCAAAGAGGCCAACTATGGCTACACCTTC
CDR3 protein: CASSKEANYGYTF

J gene: TRBJ1-5
clone size: few
D gene: -
V gene: TRBV19
CDR3 DNA: TGTGCCAGTAGTCTCCACGGGACCCAGCATTTT
CDR3 protein: CASSLHGTQHF

J gene: TRBJ1-5
clone size: -
D gene: -
V gene: TRBV19
CDR3 DNA: TGTGCCAGTAGGGGGGGTCTTAGCAATCAGCCCCAGCATTTT
CDR3 protein: CASRGGLSNQPQHF

J gene: TRBJ1-2
clone size: few
D gene: TRBD1
V gene: TRBV2
CDR3 DNA: TGTGCCAGCAGTGGGTGGGGACAGGAGCTCAACTATGGCTACACCTTC
CDR3 protein: CASSGWGQELNYGYTF

J gene: TRBJ2-7
clone size: -
D gene: -
V gene: TRBV7-9
CDR3 DNA: TGTGCCAGCAGACCCGGAGGTGGGCCTACCTACGAGCAGTACTTC
CDR3 protein: CASRPGGGPTYEQYF

J gene: TRBJ2-3
clone size: few
D gene: -
V gene: TRBV5-6
CDR3 DNA: TGTGCCAGCAGCCTAGAAGTTCGAAGAAGAGACGGTACGCAGTATTTT
CDR3 protein: CASSLEVRRRDGTQYF

J gene: TRBJ2-2
clone size: few
D gene: -
V gene: TRBV19
CDR3 DNA: TGTGCCAGTAGTTTTGGCGGGACCGGGGAGCTGTTTTTT
CDR3 protein: CASSFGGTGELFF

J gene: TRBJ2-1
clone size: -
D gene: TRBD2
V gene: TRBV7-2
CDR3 DNA: TGTGCCAGCAGCTTAGTAGCGGGGCCCTCCTACAATGAGCAGTTCTTC
CDR3 protein: CASSLVAGPSYNEQFF

J gene: TRBJ1-2
clone size: -
D gene: -
V gene: TRBV5-1
CDR3 DNA: TGCGCCAGCAGCTTATCCGAAACGGCTCTGGGGGCCCCTAACTATGGCTACACCTTC
CDR3 protein: CASSLSETALGAPNYGYTF

J gene: TRBJ1-6
clone size: -
D gene: TRBD1
V gene: TRBV10-3
CDR3 DNA: TGTGCCATCAGTGACAACAGGGGCCCTCGGAATTCACCCCTCCACTTT
CDR3 protein: CAISDNRGPRNSPLHF

J gene: TRBJ1-1
clone size: few
D gene: TRBD1
V gene: TRBV6-6
CDR3 DNA: TGTGCCAGCAGGTACGACAGGGTTTATCCCGATGAAGCTTTCTTT
CDR3 protein: CASRYDRVYPDEAFF

J gene: TRBJ2-2
clone size: -
D gene: TRBD1
V gene: TRBV28
CDR3 DNA: TGTGCCAGCAGGCCCGGGACAGCGAACACCGGGGAGCTGTTTTTT
CDR3 protein: CASRPGTANTGELFF

J gene: TRBJ1-1
clone size: -
D gene: -
V gene: TRBV29-1
CDR3 DNA: TGCAGCGTTGAACGGGTGACCATGAACACTGAAGCTTTCTTT
CDR3 protein: CSVERVTMNTEAFF

J gene: TRBJ2-4
clone size: few
D gene: -
V gene: TRBV10-3
CDR3 DNA: TGTGCCATCAGCGGGTCCAAAAACATTCAGTACTTC
CDR3 protein: CAISGSKNIQYF

J gene: TRBJ1-5
clone size: few
D gene: TRBD1
V gene: TRBV6-1
CDR3 DNA: TGTGCCAGCAGCGGGACAGGGGTAAGACATCAGCCCCAGCATTTT
CDR3 protein: CASSGTGVRHQPQHF

J gene: TRBJ2-3
clone size: -
D gene: TRBD2
V gene: TRBV10-3
CDR3 DNA: TGTGCCGCGGCAGCGGGGGGACCTCTCAACACAGATACGCAGTATTTT
CDR3 protein: CAAAAGGPLNTDTQYF

J gene: TRBJ1-4
clone size: -
D gene: TRBD1
V gene: TRBV6-6
CDR3 DNA: TGTGCCAGCAGTAAAGAAGGGGGCTTTCTTGAAAAACTGTTTTTT
CDR3 protein: CASSKEGGFLEKLFF

J gene: TRBJ2-2
clone size: -
D gene: TRBD1
V gene: TRBV5-4
CDR3 DNA: TGTGCCAGCAGCCCGGGACAGGAGCTGAACACCGGGGAGCTGTTTTTT
CDR3 protein: CASSPGQELNTGELFF

J gene: TRBJ2-3
clone size: -
D gene: TRBD1
V gene: TRBV5-8
CDR3 DNA: TGTGCCAGCAGTCAGGGGACAGGGGCTAGCACAGATACGCAGTATTTT
CDR3 protein: CASSQGTGASTDTQYF

J gene: TRBJ2-7
clone size: few
D gene: TRBD2
V gene: TRBV6-5
CDR3 DNA: TGTGCCAGCAGTTTGGAGCGGGGGTTATACGAGCAGTACTTC
CDR3 protein: CASSLERGLYEQYF

J gene: TRBJ2-7
clone size: few
D gene: -
V gene: TRBV5-8
CDR3 DNA: TGTGCCAGCCTGACAGAGAGACAGAGCTCCTACGAGCAGTACTTC
CDR3 protein: CASLTERQSSYEQYF

J gene: TRBJ1-5
clone size: few
D gene: TRBD1
V gene: TRBV18
CDR3 DNA: TGTGCCACCCAAGAGGATGGGACAGGCAATCAGCCCCAGCATTTT
CDR3 protein: CATQEDGTGNQPQHF

J gene: TRBJ2-5
clone size: -
D gene: -
V gene: TRBV2
CDR3 DNA: TGTGCCAGCAGTGTACGGGGACAAGAGACCCAGTACTTC
CDR3 protein: CASSVRGQETQYF

J gene: TRBJ2-1
clone size: -
D gene: TRBD2
V gene: TRBV5-1
CDR3 DNA: TGCGCCAGCAGCGGGGGGGGAGCGGCGAGCTCCTACAATGAGCAGTTCTTC
CDR3 protein: CASSGGGAASSYNEQFF

J gene: TRBJ2-2
clone size: few
D gene: -
V gene: TRBV5-1
CDR3 DNA: TGCGCCAGCAGCCTACCTACAGCCTACACCGGGGAGCTGTTTTTT
CDR3 protein: CASSLPTAYTGELFF

J gene: TRBJ2-7
clone size: few
D gene: TRBD1
V gene: TRBV5-6
CDR3 DNA: TGTGCCAGCAGCTTGCCGGACAGGAACTCCTACGAGCAGTACTTC
CDR3 protein: CASSLPDRNSYEQYF

J gene: TRBJ2-3
clone size: few
D gene: TRBD2
V gene: TRBV5-1
CDR3 DNA: TGCGCCAGCAGCATAGGGACTAGCGGACTCACAGATACGCAGTATTTT
CDR3 protein: CASSIGTSGLTDTQYF

J gene: TRBJ1-5
clone size: -
D gene: -
V gene: TRBV15
CDR3 DNA: TGTGCCACCAGCAGGACCTGGCTGGGCCAGGTCAATCAGCCCCAGCATTTT
CDR3 protein: CATSRTWLGQVNQPQHF

J gene: TRBJ2-7
clone size: -
D gene: -
V gene: TRBV6-6
CDR3 DNA: TGTGCCAGCAGTTATCGTGCAGGGTCCTACGAGCAGTACTTC
CDR3 protein: CASSYRAGSYEQYF

J gene: TRBJ1-2
clone size: few
D gene: TRBD1
V gene: TRBV10-3
CDR3 DNA: TGTGCCATCAGCCCGGGACAGGGAGGATCGGGAGGCTACACCTTC
CDR3 protein: CAISPGQGGSGGYTF

J gene: TRBJ2-5
clone size: few
D gene: TRBD2
V gene: TRBV11-3
CDR3 DNA: TGTGCCAGCAGCGGGGGACTAGCGGAGACCCAGTACTTC
CDR3 protein: CASSGGLAETQYF

J gene: TRBJ1-1
clone size: few
D gene: -
V gene: TRBV7-9
CDR3 DNA: TGTGCCAGCAGCTCGGTTTCTGAAGCTTTCTTT
CDR3 protein: CASSSVSEAFF

J gene: TRBJ2-7
clone size: few
D gene: -
V gene: TRBV5-8
CDR3 DNA: TGTGCCAGCAGCTTCAGCCGGGTCGCTGCCACGCAGTACTTC
CDR3 protein: CASSFSRVAATQYF

J gene: TRBJ2-7
clone size: -
D gene: TRBD1
V gene: TRBV5-1
CDR3 DNA: TGCGCCAGCAGCTCCGACCCGTGGACAGGGTCCTCTCCCCGGAACTACGAGCAGTACTTC
CDR3 protein: CASSSDPWTGSSPRNYEQYF

J gene: TRBJ2-5
clone size: -
D gene: -
V gene: TRBV5-1
CDR3 DNA: TGCGCCAGCAGCTCCTACCAAGAGACCCAGTACTTC
CDR3 protein: CASSSYQETQYF

J gene: TRBJ1-2
clone size: few
D gene: TRBD1
V gene: TRBV28
CDR3 DNA: TGTGCCAGCAGTTTTGCCCGACAGGGCCATGGCTACACCTTC
CDR3 protein: CASSFARQGHGYTF

J gene: TRBJ2-5
clone size: few
D gene: -
V gene: TRBV9
CDR3 DNA: TGTGCCAGCAGCGTAGATCCAATGGGGGGGGCAAAAGAGACCCAGTACTTC
CDR3 protein: CASSVDPMGGAKETQYF

J gene: TRBJ2-1
clone size: -
D gene: TRBD2
V gene: TRBV5-1
CDR3 DNA: TGCGCCAGCAGCTTGATTATAGCGGGCCCCTCCTACAATGAGCAGTTCTTC
CDR3 protein: CASSLIIAGPSYNEQFF

J gene: TRBJ1-5
clone size: -
D gene: -
V gene: TRBV11-2
CDR3 DNA: TGTGCCAGCAGCCTACGGTCGGGGGGGGCCCAGCATTTT
CDR3 protein: CASSLRSGGAQHF

J gene: TRBJ2-3
clone size: -
D gene: -
V gene: TRBV7-6
CDR3 DNA: TGTGCCAGCAGCTTCGGCAGGAGCACAGATACGCAGTATTTT
CDR3 protein: CASSFGRSTDTQYF

J gene: TRBJ2-7
clone size: -
D gene: -
V gene: TRBV10-3
CDR3 DNA: TGTGCCATCACCGAGGACAGTTCCTACGAGCAGTACTTC
CDR3 protein: CAITEDSSYEQYF

J gene: TRBJ1-2
clone size: few
D gene: -
V gene: TRBV4-2
CDR3 DNA: TGTGCCAGCAGCCAAGATGGGGGCGACTATGGCTACACCTTC
CDR3 protein: CASSQDGGDYGYTF

J gene: TRBJ2-4
clone size: -
D gene: -
V gene: TRBV2
CDR3 DNA: TGTGCCAGCATGACAGGAAACATTCAGTACTTC
CDR3 protein: CASMTGNIQYF

J gene: TRBJ2-2
clone size: once
D gene: -
V gene: TRBV5-1
CDR3 DNA: TGCGCCAGCAGCTCTTCGGGACTCTCGACCGGGGAGCTGTTTTTT
CDR3 protein: CASSSSGLSTGELFF

J gene: TRBJ1-3
clone size: few
D gene: TRBD1
V gene: TRBV5-1
CDR3 DNA: TGCGCCAGCAGCCCGGGACAGGGGATTAGCTCTGGAAACACCATATATTTT
CDR3 protein: CASSPGQGISSGNTIYF

J gene: TRBJ2-7
clone size: few
D gene: TRBD1
V gene: TRBV7-8
CDR3 DNA: TGTGCCAGCAGCTTAGGACAGGGGGCGCCGGCTCCCGAGCAGTACTTC
CDR3 protein: CASSLGQGAPAPEQYF